This passage covers 3 T cell receptor beta chains from one sample sequenced in a study of cytomegalovirus exposure and HLA in healthy donors. Primers included in the PCR were 60 Vbeta and 13 Jbeta primers. Data came from immunoSEQ multiplex PCR; TCRdb stores just in-frame clones and leaves some out. Of about 130,000 clones listed, roughly four fifths are singletons. Sequenced input: PBMCs. The receptors shown here come from a girl aged 2-10 years in good health and CMV-seronegative.

The J gene is TRBJ1-6, the V gene TRBV27; D gene uncertain. The CDR3 has 13 amino acids. The V gene's germline CDR1 is MNHEY and CDR2 SMNVEV (reference sequence). The germline V and J ends were trimmed by 5 bases and 8 bases, with 10 bases remaining between them. CDR3 residues: CASSPHGDSPLHF. CDR3 DNA sequence: TGTGCCAGCAGTCCGCACGGAGATTCACCCCTCCACTTT.

This clone was detected a few times. The J gene is TRBJ1-5, the V gene TRBV5-6; 8 bases are shared with TRBD1. CDR1 is SGHDT and CDR2 is YYEEEE in the germline V gene. The J segment lost 6 bases and the V segment lost 5 bases, leaving 7 bases of the junction unmatched. CDR3 length equals 14 residues. CDR3 bases: TGTGCCAGCAGTCTGGCAGGGGGCATTCAGCCCCAGCATTTT. It yields the protein CASSLAGGIQPQHF.

The gene calls are TRBV15 and TRBJ1-2; TRBD1 agrees at 8 bases. This CDR3 region has 14 residues. J lost 5 bases, V lost 5 bases, and 7 bases had no gene match. Germline lookup yields CDR1 LNHNV and CDR2 YYDKDF (reference sequence). In DNA form, the CDR3 reads TGTGCCACCAGCCGAACGGGACAGGAATATGGCTACACCTTC. Protein product: CATSRTGQEYGYTF. Supplemented by reference TRBV15 and TRBJ1-2, the full variable domain reads DAMVIQNPRYQVTQFGKPVTLSCSQTLNHNVMYWYQQKSSQAPKLLFHYYDKDFNNEADTPDNFQSRRPNTSFCFLDIRSPGLGDTAMYLCATSRTGQEYGYTFGSGTRLTVV.